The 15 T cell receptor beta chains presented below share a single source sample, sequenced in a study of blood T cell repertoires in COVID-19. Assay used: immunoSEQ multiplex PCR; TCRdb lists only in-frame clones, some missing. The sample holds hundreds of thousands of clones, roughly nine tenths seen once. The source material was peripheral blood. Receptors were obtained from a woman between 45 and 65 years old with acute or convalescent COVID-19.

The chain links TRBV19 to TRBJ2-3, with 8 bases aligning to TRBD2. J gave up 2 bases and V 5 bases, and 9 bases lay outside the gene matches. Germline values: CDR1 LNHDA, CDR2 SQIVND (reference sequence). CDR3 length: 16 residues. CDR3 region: CASSPTLAGYTDTQYF. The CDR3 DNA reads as TGTGCCAGTAGTCCCACCTTAGCGGGATACACAGATACGCAGTATTTT.

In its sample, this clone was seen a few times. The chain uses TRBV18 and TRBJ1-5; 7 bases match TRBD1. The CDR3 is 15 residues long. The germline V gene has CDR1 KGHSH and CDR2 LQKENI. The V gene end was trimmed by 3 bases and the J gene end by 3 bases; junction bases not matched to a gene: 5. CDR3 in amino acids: CASSPTGTYNQPQHF. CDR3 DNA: TGTGCCAGCTCACCGACAGGGACCTACAATCAGCCCCAGCATTTT. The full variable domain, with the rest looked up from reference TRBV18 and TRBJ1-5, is NAGVMQNPRHLVRRRGQEARLRCSPMKGHSHVYWYRQLPEEGLKFMVYLQKENIIDESGMPKERFSAEFPKEGPSILRIQQVVRGDSAAYFCASSPTGTYNQPQHFGDGTRLSIL.

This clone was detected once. CDR3 amino acids: CASSYTGGGQPQHF. CDR3 nucleotide sequence: TGTGCCAGCAGTTACACGGGGGGAGGTCAGCCCCAGCATTTT. The chain employs TRBV6-2 or TRBV6-3 and TRBJ1-5; D is perhaps TRBD1 (5 bases). The germline CDR1 and CDR2 sequences are MNHEY and SVGEGT. The CDR3 has 14 residues. V shed 2 bases and J shed 6 bases, with 11 bases lying between them.

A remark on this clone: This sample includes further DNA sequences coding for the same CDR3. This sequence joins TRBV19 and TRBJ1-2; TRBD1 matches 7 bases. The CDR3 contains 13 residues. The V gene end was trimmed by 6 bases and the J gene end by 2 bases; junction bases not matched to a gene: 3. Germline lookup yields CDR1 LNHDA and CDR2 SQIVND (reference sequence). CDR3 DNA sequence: TGTGCCAGTAGCCTGACAGGGAACTATGGCTACACCTTC. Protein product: CASSLTGNYGYTF.

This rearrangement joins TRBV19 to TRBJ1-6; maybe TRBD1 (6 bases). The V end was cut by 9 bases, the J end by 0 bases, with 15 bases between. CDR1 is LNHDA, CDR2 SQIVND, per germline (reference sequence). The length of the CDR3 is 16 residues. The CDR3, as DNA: TGTGCCAGCAGTCAGGGGTCAAGCTCCTATAATTCACCCCTCCACTTT. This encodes CASSQGSSSYNSPLHF.

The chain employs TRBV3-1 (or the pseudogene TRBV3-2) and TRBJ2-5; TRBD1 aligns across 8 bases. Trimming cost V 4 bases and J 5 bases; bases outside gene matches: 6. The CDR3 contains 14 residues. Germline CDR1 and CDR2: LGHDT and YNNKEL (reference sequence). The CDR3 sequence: CASSLTGGRETQYF. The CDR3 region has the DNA TGTGCCAGCAGCCTAACAGGGGGTCGGGAGACCCAGTACTTC.

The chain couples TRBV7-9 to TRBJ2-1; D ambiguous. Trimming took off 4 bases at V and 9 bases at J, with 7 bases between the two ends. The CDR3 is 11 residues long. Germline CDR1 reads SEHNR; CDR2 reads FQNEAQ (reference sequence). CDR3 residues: CASSSPGEQFF. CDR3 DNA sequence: TGTGCCAGCAGCTCGCCCGGTGAGCAGTTCTTC.

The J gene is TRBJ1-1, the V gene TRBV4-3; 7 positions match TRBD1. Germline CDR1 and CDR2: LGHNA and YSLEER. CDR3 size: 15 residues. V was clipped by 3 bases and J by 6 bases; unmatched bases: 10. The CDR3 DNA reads TGCGCCAGCAGCCAGAGTCAGGGGGTTGGGGCTGAAGCTTTCTTT. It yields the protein CASSQSQGVGAEAFF.

CDR3 nucleotides: TGTGCCAGCAGCTCCGAGGCGAGACAGCCCCAGCATTTT. The encoded protein is CASSSEARQPQHF. The chain carries TRBV11-2 and TRBJ1-5, with no clear D. The germline CDR1 and CDR2 sequences are SGHAT and FQNNGV. The CDR3 runs 13 residues. Trimming stripped 4 bases from V and 7 bases from J, with 11 bases between.

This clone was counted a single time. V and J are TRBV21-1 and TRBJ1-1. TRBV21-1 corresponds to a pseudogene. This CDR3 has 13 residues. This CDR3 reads CASSPAVLAEAFF. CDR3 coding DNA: TGTGCCAGCAGCCCCGCAGTGTTAGCCGAAGCTTTCTTT.

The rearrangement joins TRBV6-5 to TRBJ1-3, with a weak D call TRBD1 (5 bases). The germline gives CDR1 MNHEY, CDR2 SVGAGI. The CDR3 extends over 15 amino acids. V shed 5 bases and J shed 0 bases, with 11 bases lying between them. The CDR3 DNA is TGTGCCAGCAGTCGGGACTCTAGCTCTGGAAACACCATATATTTT. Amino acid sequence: CASSRDSSSGNTIYF.

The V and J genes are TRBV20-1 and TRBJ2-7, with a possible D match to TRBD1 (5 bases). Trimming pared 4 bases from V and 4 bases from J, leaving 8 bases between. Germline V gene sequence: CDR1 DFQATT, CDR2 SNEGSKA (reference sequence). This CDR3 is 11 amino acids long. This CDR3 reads CSAKTEYEQYF. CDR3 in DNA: TGCAGTGCTAAGACAGAATACGAGCAGTACTTC.

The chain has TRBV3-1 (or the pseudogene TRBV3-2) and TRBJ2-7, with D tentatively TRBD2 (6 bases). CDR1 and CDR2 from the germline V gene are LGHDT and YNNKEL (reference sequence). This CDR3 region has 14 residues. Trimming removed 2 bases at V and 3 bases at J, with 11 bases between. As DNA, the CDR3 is TGTGCCAGCAGCCAACAGGGACTGAGCTACGAGCAGTACTTC. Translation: CASSQQGLSYEQYF.

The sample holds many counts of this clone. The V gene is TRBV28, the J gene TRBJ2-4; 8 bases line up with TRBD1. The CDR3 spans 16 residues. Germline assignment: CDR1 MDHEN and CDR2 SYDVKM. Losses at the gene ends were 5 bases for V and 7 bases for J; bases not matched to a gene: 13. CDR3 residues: CASSPGRTGNANIQYF. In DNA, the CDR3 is TGTGCCAGCAGTCCCGGAAGGACAGGGAATGCGAACATTCAGTACTTC. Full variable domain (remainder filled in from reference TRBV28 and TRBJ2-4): DVKVTQSSRYLVKRTGEKVFLECVQDMDHENMFWYRQDPGLGLRLIYFSYDVKMKEKGDIPEGYSVSREKKERFSLILESASTNQTSMYLCASSPGRTGNANIQYFGAGTRLSVL.

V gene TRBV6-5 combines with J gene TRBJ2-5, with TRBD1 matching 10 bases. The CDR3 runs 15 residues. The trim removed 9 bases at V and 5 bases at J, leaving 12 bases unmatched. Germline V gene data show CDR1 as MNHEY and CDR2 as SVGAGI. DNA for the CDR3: TGTGCCAGTTTACCGGGACAGGGGAATTTGGAGACCCAGTACTTC. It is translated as CASLPGQGNLETQYF.